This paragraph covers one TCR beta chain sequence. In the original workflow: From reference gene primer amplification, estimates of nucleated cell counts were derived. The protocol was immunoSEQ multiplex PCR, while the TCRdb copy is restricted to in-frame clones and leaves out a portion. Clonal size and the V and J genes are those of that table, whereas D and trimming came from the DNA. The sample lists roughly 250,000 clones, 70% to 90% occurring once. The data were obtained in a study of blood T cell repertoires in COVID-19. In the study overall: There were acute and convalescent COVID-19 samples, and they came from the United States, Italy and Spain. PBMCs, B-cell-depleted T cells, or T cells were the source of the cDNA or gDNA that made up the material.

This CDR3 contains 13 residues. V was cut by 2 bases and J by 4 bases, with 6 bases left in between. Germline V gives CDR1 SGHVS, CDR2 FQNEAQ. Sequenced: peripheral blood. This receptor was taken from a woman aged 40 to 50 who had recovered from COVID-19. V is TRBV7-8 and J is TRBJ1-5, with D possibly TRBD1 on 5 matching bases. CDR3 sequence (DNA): TGTGCCAGCAGCTTACGGGGGAATCAGCCCCAGCATTTT. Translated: CASSLRGNQPQHF. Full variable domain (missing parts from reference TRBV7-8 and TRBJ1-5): GAGVSQSPRYKVAKRGQDVALRCDPISGHVSLFWYQQALGQGPEFLTYFQNEAQLDKSGLPSDRFFAERPEGSVSTLKIQRTQQEDSAVYLCASSLRGNQPQHFGDGTRLSIL.